The 19 T cell receptor beta chains presented below share a single source sample, sequenced in a study of T cell changes during pregnancy in multiple sclerosis. Sequencing used immunoSEQ multiplex PCR; TCRdb keeps in-frame clones, though not all of them. The table records about 56,000 clones, about nine tenths of them present only once. Sequenced here: peripheral blood, sampled after pregnancy. These receptors all stem from a female donor with multiple sclerosis, enrolled in a pregnancy study.

This chain connects TRBV11-2 to TRBJ2-4; 7 nucleotides agree with TRBD2. Germline CDR1 SGHAT, CDR2 FQNNGV. The CDR3 runs to 14 residues. V shed 4 bases and J 9 bases; nucleotides not matched to a gene: 9. The CDR3 protein is CASSSPRSGGIQYF. In nucleotides, the CDR3 is TGTGCCAGCAGCTCTCCCCGCTCGGGGGGCATTCAGTACTTC.

V usage is TRBV7-2 and J usage is TRBJ2-2; 8 nucleotides agree with TRBD2. V lost 8 bases, J lost 1 base, and 0 bases stayed unmatched. The CDR3 spans 13 residues. Germline V lookup: CDR1 SGHTA, CDR2 FQGNSA. The CDR3, as DNA: TGTGCCAGCGCGGGGGGGAACACCGGGGAGCTGTTTTTT. Translated, it gives CASAGGNTGELFF.

The genes are TRBV7-2 and TRBJ2-5, with D possibly matching TRBD2 (5 bases). Germline V CDR1 and CDR2: SGHTA, FQGNSA. The CDR3 is made up of 13 amino acids. Trimming removed 1 base at V and 5 bases at J, with 8 bases between. CDR3 protein: CASSLGPGETQYF. CDR3 nucleotide sequence: TGTGCCAGCAGCTTAGGGCCGGGGGAGACCCAGTACTTC.

This clone is a singleton in its sample. V gene TRBV2 combines with J gene TRBJ1-5; tentative D call: TRBD1 (6 bases). V lost 5 bases to trimming and J lost 3 bases, with 14 bases between them. The CDR3 is made up of 15 amino acids. The V gene's germline CDR1 is SNHLY and CDR2 FYNNEI. The CDR3 sequence is CASSYTTGLNQPQHF. The CDR3 nucleotides are TGTGCCAGCAGTTATACGACAGGCCTCAATCAGCCCCAGCATTTT.

This sequence joins TRBV7-6 and TRBJ1-5; TRBD1 is a possible D gene (6 bases). V was pared by 0 bases and J by 6 bases, with 12 bases between. This CDR3 has 15 amino acids. Germline V gene sequence: CDR1 SGHVS, CDR2 FNYEAQ. As DNA, the CDR3 is TGTGCCAGCAGCTTAGCACAGGGAGTAGGTCAGCCCCAGCATTTT. This translates into CASSLAQGVGQPQHF. Drawing the rest from reference TRBV7-6 and TRBJ1-5, the complete variable domain is GAGVSQSPRYKVTKRGQDVALRCDPISGHVSLYWYRQALGQGPEFLTYFNYEAQQDKSGLPNDRFSAERPEGSISTLTIQRTEQRDSAMYRCASSLAQGVGQPQHFGDGTRLSIL.

V gene TRBV30 combines with J gene TRBJ2-3, with 7 bases matching TRBD2. The V gene end was trimmed by 2 bases and the J gene end by 4 bases; junction bases not matched to a gene: 6. Germline V gene data show CDR1 as GTSNPN and CDR2 as SVGIG (reference sequence). The CDR3 runs to 14 residues. The DNA of the CDR3 is TGTGCCTGGAGTCCTGGCGGGGGAGCAGATACGCAGTATTTT. Amino acids: CAWSPGGGADTQYF.

In this sample, this clone turned up a few times. The chain employs TRBV20-1 and TRBJ1-1; no clear D. Per germline, CDR1 DFQATT and CDR2 SNEGSKA (reference sequence). The CDR3 sequence is 11 residues long. Trimming removed 4 bases from V and 1 base from J, with 4 bases in between. CDR3 in DNA: TGCAGTGCTATCGGGAACACTGAAGCTTTCTTT. It is translated as CSAIGNTEAFF.

V and J are TRBV7-9 and TRBJ2-3; unclear D gene. The germline CDR1 and CDR2 sequences are SEHNR and FQNEAQ (reference sequence). V lost 1 base and J lost 0, with 8 bases in between. The length of the CDR3 is 15 residues. The CDR3 DNA reads as TGTGCCAGCAGCTTAGACAGTTCTAGCACAGATACGCAGTATTTT. Protein sequence: CASSLDSSSTDTQYF.

CDR3 nucleotides: TGTGCCAGCAGCTTACTAGAGGGAAATGAGCAGTTCTTC. Its protein product is CASSLLEGNEQFF. This sequence joins TRBV7-6 and TRBJ2-1; maybe TRBD2 (5 bases). The germline V and J ends were trimmed by 2 bases and 7 bases, with 9 bases remaining between them. This CDR3 region has 13 residues. Germline CDR1 is SGHVS and CDR2 is FNYEAQ.

The rearrangement joins TRBV27 to TRBJ2-2, with TRBD1 matching 7 bases. The length of the CDR3 is 16 residues. V lost 9 bases and J lost 2; bases outside the gene matches: 12. Germline-derived CDR1 and CDR2 are MNHEY and SMNVEV (reference sequence). Here the CDR3 reads CARLPTGAPNTGELFF. CDR3 bases: TGTGCCAGACTACCAACAGGGGCCCCCAACACCGGGGAGCTGTTTTTT.

The chain combines TRBV2 with TRBJ2-3; 8 bases align to TRBD2. The length of the CDR3 is 16 residues. V lost 5 bases, J lost 2 bases, and 9 bases stayed unmatched. Germline V gene lookup returns CDR1 SNHLY and CDR2 FYNNEI. CDR3 region: CASSSPLAGATDTQYF. Written as DNA, the CDR3 is TGTGCCAGCAGTTCCCCCCTAGCGGGTGCCACAGATACGCAGTATTTT. The variable domain in full, with the rest retrieved from reference TRBV2 and TRBJ2-3, is EPEVTQTPSHQVTQMGQEVILRCVPISNHLYFYWYRQILGQKVEFLVSFYNNEISEKSEIFDDQFSVERPDGSNFTLKIRSTKLEDSAMYFCASSSPLAGATDTQYFGPGTRLTVL.

The rearrangement links TRBV5-1 to TRBJ2-3; 8 bases line up with TRBD1. J lost 3 bases, V lost 7 bases, and 7 bases had no gene match. CDR1 and CDR2 (germline): SGHRS, YFSETQ. There are 14 residues in the CDR3. Written as DNA, the CDR3 is TGCGCCAGCTGGACAGGGTGGAAAACAGATACGCAGTATTTT. Its protein is CASWTGWKTDTQYF. Complete variable domain (other parts from reference TRBV5-1 and TRBJ2-3): KAGVTQTPRYLIKTRGQQVTLSCSPISGHRSVSWYQQTPGQGLQFLFEYFSETQRNKGNFPGRFSGRQFSNSRSEMNVSTLELGDSALYLCASWTGWKTDTQYFGPGTRLTVL.

This clone was recorded only once. This chain uses TRBV27 with TRBJ1-1, with a tentative D call TRBD1 (6 bases). Germline CDR1 MNHEY, CDR2 SMNVEV (reference sequence). The ends were cut back, 6 bases at V and 7 bases at J, with 15 bases in the middle. The length of the CDR3 is 13 residues. CDR3: CASRDSPFDEAFF. CDR3 in DNA: TGTGCCAGCAGGGACAGCCCCTTTGATGAAGCTTTCTTT.

This chain uses TRBV28 with TRBJ1-1, with unresolved D. Germline lookup yields CDR1 MDHEN and CDR2 SYDVKM. V was cut by 3 bases and J by 4 bases, with 6 bases left in between. This CDR3 has 12 residues. The CDR3 spells CASSFLATEAFF. The CDR3 region has the DNA TGTGCCAGCAGTTTTCTAGCCACTGAAGCTTTCTTT.

This sequence joins TRBV18 and TRBJ2-2; D remains ambiguous. Trimming shortened V by 3 bases and J by 6 bases, and 17 bases separated the two germline ends. Germline lookup yields CDR1 KGHSH and CDR2 LQKENI. The CDR3 runs to 16 residues. The CDR3: CASSPRVSGFAGELFF. CDR3 nucleotides: TGTGCCAGCTCACCCCGAGTCTCGGGTTTCGCCGGGGAGCTGTTTTTT.

The sample holds a few counts of this clone. V gene TRBV7-8 combines with J gene TRBJ2-7; TRBD2 aligns across 10 bases. Unmatched junction bases numbered 8, after V lost 5 bases and J lost 1 base. Germline lookup yields CDR1 SGHVS and CDR2 FQNEAQ. The length of the CDR3 is 16 residues. CDR3 DNA: TGTGCCAGCAGCGGCCCTCTAGCGGGGGTTTCCTACGAGCAGTACTTC. Amino acids: CASSGPLAGVSYEQYF. Full variable domain (remainder filled in from reference TRBV7-8 and TRBJ2-7): GAGVSQSPRYKVAKRGQDVALRCDPISGHVSLFWYQQALGQGPEFLTYFQNEAQLDKSGLPSDRFFAERPEGSVSTLKIQRTQQEDSAVYLCASSGPLAGVSYEQYFGPGTRLTVT.

The rearrangement links TRBV18 to TRBJ2-7; TRBD2 might be the D (6 bases). Germline CDR1 is KGHSH and CDR2 is LQKENI. This CDR3 has 14 residues. Trimming removed 2 bases from V and 3 bases from J, with 11 bases in between. This CDR3 is CASSPVSSDYEQYF. The CDR3 DNA sequence: TGTGCCAGCTCACCAGTATCTAGCGACTACGAGCAGTACTTC.

The V and J genes are TRBV7-9 and TRBJ1-6, with D perhaps TRBD1 (6 bases). V was shortened by 6 bases and J by 7 bases, with 10 bases between the two germline ends. The CDR3 consists of 13 residues. The germline V gene encodes CDR1 SEHNR and CDR2 FQNEAQ (reference sequence). The CDR3 reads CASRDRPNSPLHF. The CDR3 region has the DNA TGTGCCAGCAGAGACAGGCCAAATTCACCCCTCCACTTT.

The V gene is TRBV19, the J gene TRBJ1-5; D unclear. CDR1 LNHDA and CDR2 SQIVND come from the germline V gene (reference sequence). V was clipped by 7 bases and J by 3 bases, with 10 bases between them. The CDR3 runs to 13 residues. CDR3 nucleotide sequence: TGTGCCAGTACGATACATTTCAATCAGCCCCAGCATTTT. Residues: CASTIHFNQPQHF.